Reported below is one TCR beta chain. Its antigen remains undetermined. Base qualities are not at hand, and no much larger clone is one base apart. The CDR3 covers 16 residues, taking in both the cysteine and the phenylalanine. Only the CDR3 portion is preserved as DNA: 48 bases, with reading frame beginning at the first base. Germline trimming amounts to 2 bases on V and 7 bases on J, with 12 as the count of junction bases outside the gene matches. The germline V gene (reference sequence) sets CDR1 to WNHNN and CDR2 to SYGVQD. These data originate in a study of blood T cell repertoires in COVID-19 (dated by TCRdb to about 2020). Background for the entire study: The collaborator samples originated in the United States, Italy and Spain and spanned the acute and convalescent phases of COVID-19. The samples were drawn from the first 160 participants of the ongoing ImmuneRACE study and from 1,254 subjects provided by 6 global collaborators. Where HLA class I and class II types were available, the types were taken from metadata supplied by the sample provider, not from assay-based typing. The repertoires were released in a freely available public database intended as a resource for research on the immune response to SARS-CoV-2. Subjects who had been exposed to COVID-19, were actively infected with it, or had recovered from it provided the deeply sampled blood TCRbeta repertoires that made up the dataset. Sample metadata almost always included a de-identified subject ID, COVID-19 status, age in years and sex. The material from the prospective study consisted of cDNA or gDNA derived from T cells, B-cell-depleted T cells, or PBMCs.

TCRbeta CDR3 regions were amplified from genomic DNA using the immunoSEQ Assay, a bias-controlled multiplex PCR. Per the source publication's procedure: Nucleated cell counts per sample were estimated from amplification of reference gene primers within the assay. Sequence reads were collapsed and filtered to measure the absolute abundance of every unique TCRbeta CDR3 rearrangement. Productive Simpson clonality was computed per sample as the square root of Simpson's diversity index over productive rearrangements. TCRdb's version of the immuneACCESS table is confined to in-frame rearrangements and falls short of the full clone set. An unresolved V gene accounts for under half of the shortfall where checked; the remainder is of unknown origin. The D gene and trimming were derived from the DNA, and the V and J assignments and clone size from that table. For this sample the table gives over 400,000 clones, of which 80% to 90% were detected only once. The ten top clones hold under 4% of the sample.

Here is what the overall study found, with its caveats: The amount of clinical and demographic metadata varied by source and participant and was provided uncurated.

The collaborating institutions used their own protocols to collect whole blood in K2EDTA tubes. For TCRbeta analysis, collaborator samples were shipped as frozen whole blood, as isolated PBMCs, or as DNA extracted from either sample type. The sequence is built from TRBV10-1 and TRBJ1-2; the junction holds 8 bases that match TRBD1. The specimen sequenced was peripheral blood. This clonotype originated in a human donor in a cohort sampled during active COVID-19. The CDR3 reads CASSEGTGRFGGGYTF. The DNA reads as follows: TGCGCCAGCAGTGAGGGGACAGGTAGGTTCGGGGGTGGCTACACCTTC.